These 29 T cell receptor beta chains share one sample of origin, sequenced in a study of cytomegalovirus exposure and HLA in healthy donors. Vbeta (60) and Jbeta (13) primers were used in the PCR. Profiling relied on immunoSEQ multiplex PCR, and the TCRdb table lists in-frame clones only, not all of them. The data show about 140,000 clones, with around four fifths seen just once and roughly 2% held by the top ten. Sequenced material: PBMCs. The receptors derive from a man between 25 and 39 years old in good health and CMV-seronegative.

This clone came up once. The V and J genes are TRBV10-1 and TRBJ2-7, with D tentatively TRBD2 (5 bases). CDR3 size: 11 residues. Per germline, CDR1 WNHNN and CDR2 SYGVQD (reference sequence). V lost 4 bases and J lost 7, with 8 bases in between. Written as DNA, the CDR3 is TGCGCCAGCAGTGGAGGGTGGGAGCAGTACTTC. This gives the protein CASSGGWEQYF.

In its sample, this clone was seen once. The V call is TRBV10-1, the J call TRBJ2-5, with D possibly being TRBD1 (5 bases). CDR1 is WNHNN and CDR2 is SYGVQD in the germline V gene (reference sequence). Deletions cut 9 bases from V and 5 bases from J, with 13 bases between. The CDR3 sequence is 12 residues long. The CDR3 here is CASSQGTETQYF. The CDR3 bases are TGCGCCAGTTCGCAGGGTACGGAGACCCAGTACTTC.

Here the CDR3 DNA reads TGCGCCAGCGGAACGGGACTAGCCTACGAGCAGTACTTC. Its protein product is CASGTGLAYEQYF. This rearrangement joins TRBV5-1 to TRBJ2-7; the match to TRBD2 covers 8 bases. The CDR3 length is 13 residues. Germline loops: CDR1 SGHRS, CDR2 YFSETQ. Trimming cost V 7 bases and J 2 bases; bases outside gene matches: 5.

This clone was picked up a small number of times. This chain links TRBV6-5 with TRBJ1-5; TRBD1 matches 7 bases. The germline gives CDR1 MNHEY, CDR2 SVGAGI. The CDR3 loop spans 14 amino acids. Trimming removed 4 bases from V and 6 bases from J; junction bases left unmatched: 6. The CDR3 coding sequence is TGTGCCAGCAGTTCACAGGGGTTCGGTCAGCCCCAGCATTTT. Protein sequence: CASSSQGFGQPQHF.

V usage is TRBV6-4 and J usage is TRBJ2-5; the match to TRBD2 covers 9 bases. V lost 2 bases, J lost 5 bases, and 3 bases stayed unmatched. In germline, CDR1 is MRHNA, CDR2 SNTAGT. CDR3 length: 14 amino acids. Here the CDR3 reads CASSDASGAETQYF. CDR3 coding DNA: TGTGCCAGCAGTGACGCTAGCGGGGCTGAGACCCAGTACTTC.

DNA of the CDR3: TGTGCCAGCAGTAGACGCTTAGCGGCCCGCACAGATACGCAGTATTTT. Translation gives CASSRRLAARTDTQYF. The chain has TRBV27 and TRBJ2-3, with a weak D call TRBD2 (6 bases). Trimming took off 5 bases at V and 1 base at J, with 16 bases between the two ends. The CDR3 sequence is 16 residues long. The germline gives CDR1 MNHEY, CDR2 SMNVEV (reference sequence).

V and J are TRBV30 and TRBJ2-2, with 8 bases identical to TRBD2. This CDR3 has 17 residues. J lost 3 bases, V lost 0 bases, and 9 bases had no gene match. CDR1 and CDR2 from the germline V gene are GTSNPN and SVGIG (reference sequence). CDR3 residues: CAWSVRRGRIDTGELFF. CDR3 nucleotides: TGTGCCTGGAGTGTAAGGCGCGGGAGGATTGACACCGGGGAGCTGTTTTTT.

The V gene is TRBV6-1, the J gene TRBJ1-5; TRBD1 matches at 9 bases. J was trimmed by 2 bases and V by 2 bases; bases with no gene match: 7. CDR1 and CDR2 from the germline V gene are MNHNS and SASEGT. The CDR3 has 17 residues. CDR3 bases: TGTGCCAGCAGTGAACGGGACAGGGTTCGAGGCAATCAGCCCCAGCATTTT. Translation: CASSERDRVRGNQPQHF.

The chain joins TRBV2 to TRBJ1-2; D possibly corresponds to TRBD1 (6 bases). The germline CDR1 and CDR2 sequences are SNHLY and FYNNEI. This CDR3 has 16 residues. V lost 1 base and J lost 4, with 16 bases in between. In nucleotides, the CDR3 is TGTGCCAGCAGTGAAGGTGGGGGGGGCGACTCCTATGGCTACACCTTC. Its protein is CASSEGGGGDSYGYTF.

The V gene is TRBV27, the J gene TRBJ1-1; no definite D call. V lost 6 bases and J 1 base, leaving 9 bases between the germline ends. The CDR3 covers 13 residues. Per the germline V gene, CDR1 is MNHEY and CDR2 is SMNVEV (reference sequence). The CDR3 spells CASRTVSNTEAFF. The CDR3 nucleotides read TGTGCCAGCAGAACAGTATCGAACACTGAAGCTTTCTTT.

This clone was observed a few times. This sequence joins TRBV6-4 and TRBJ2-3; TRBD2 matches 7 bases. The CDR3 is 14 residues long. V trimming: 8 bases; J trimming: 4 bases; junction bases outside the gene matches: 9. Per the germline V gene, CDR1 is MRHNA and CDR2 is SNTAGT. The CDR3 here is CASAGRAEADTQYF. CDR3 bases: TGTGCCAGCGCGGGGAGGGCTGAGGCAGATACGCAGTATTTT.

This clone has more than one count but fewer than ten. This chain joins TRBV5-1 and TRBJ2-5, with 10 bases fitting TRBD1. Germline trimming cut 4 bases from V and 5 bases from J; bases unmatched to any gene: 8. The germline CDR1 and CDR2 sequences are SGHRS and YFSETQ. This CDR3 has 15 amino acids. The CDR3 nucleotides read TGCGCCAGCAGCCGGGGGACAGGGGAATTTGAGACCCAGTACTTC. Its protein product is CASSRGTGEFETQYF. The complete variable domain, with remaining parts taken from reference TRBV5-1 and TRBJ2-5, reads KAGVTQTPRYLIKTRGQQVTLSCSPISGHRSVSWYQQTPGQGLQFLFEYFSETQRNKGNFPGRFSGRQFSNSRSEMNVSTLELGDSALYLCASSRGTGEFETQYFGPGTRLLVL.

J is TRBJ2-2 and V is TRBV6-1; no clear D. Trimming shortened V by 0 bases and J by 3 bases, and 8 bases separated the two germline ends. The CDR3 length is 15 residues. In germline, CDR1 is MNHNS, CDR2 SASEGT. CDR3 coding DNA: TGTGCCAGCAGTGAAGCGGCCCCTTACACCGGGGAGCTGTTTTTT. It is translated as CASSEAAPYTGELFF.

The chain is built from TRBV9 and TRBJ2-3; a possible D gene is TRBD1 (6 bases). Germline values: CDR1 SGDLS, CDR2 YYNGEE. Trimming took off 1 base at V and 1 base at J, with 10 bases between the two ends. The CDR3 contains 15 residues. This chain's CDR3 is CASSVQGSGTDTQYF. DNA for the CDR3: TGTGCCAGCAGCGTACAGGGGTCCGGCACAGATACGCAGTATTTT.

The CDR3 protein is CASSLGPSGSGYTF. In DNA, the CDR3 is TGCGCCAGCAGCTTAGGGCCTTCTGGGAGCGGCTACACCTTC. The chain combines TRBV5-1 with TRBJ1-2; unclear D gene. The CDR3 is made up of 14 amino acids. V dropped 2 bases and J dropped 8 bases, with 16 bases sitting between them. Germline values: CDR1 SGHRS, CDR2 YFSETQ.

This rearrangement joins TRBV5-6 to TRBJ1-1, with D perhaps matching TRBD1 (6 bases). With 3 bases removed from V and 2 bases from J, the gap between germline ends came to 14 bases. Germline V CDR1 and CDR2: SGHDT, YYEEEE. CDR3 length: 15 residues. The CDR3 sequence: CASSYTGTLNTEAFF. CDR3 DNA sequence: TGTGCCAGCAGCTACACCGGGACATTAAACACTGAAGCTTTCTTT.

This CDR3 reads CASSLWGDTEAFF. CDR3 nucleotides: TGTGCCAGCAGTTTATGGGGGGACACTGAAGCTTTCTTT. This sequence joins TRBV27 and TRBJ1-1, with TRBD1 as a possible D gene (5 bases). V was cut by 1 base and J by 3 bases, with 6 bases left in between. There are 13 residues in the CDR3. Germline CDR1 and CDR2: MNHEY and SMNVEV (reference sequence).

This sequence joins TRBV6-1 and TRBJ1-6; 10 bases fit TRBD1. The junction had 9 bases not matched to a gene; V was cut back by 3 bases and J by 4 bases. Germline V lookup: CDR1 MNHNS, CDR2 SASEGT. This CDR3 spans 18 amino acids. The CDR3 here is CASSDLLTGGSYNSPLHF. The CDR3 DNA reads as TGTGCCAGCAGTGACTTGCTGACAGGGGGCTCGTATAATTCACCCCTCCACTTT.

The chain couples TRBV6-5 to TRBJ2-7; D perhaps matches TRBD1 (5 bases). CDR1 MNHEY and CDR2 SVGAGI come from the germline V gene. V lost 3 bases and J 0 bases, leaving 15 bases between the germline ends. The CDR3 extends over 16 amino acids. The CDR3 region has the DNA TGTGCCAGCAGTTATCCCCGCGGACACTTCTCCTACGAGCAGTACTTC. Translating it yields CASSYPRGHFSYEQYF.

This chain links TRBV6-5 with TRBJ1-2; D might be TRBD1 (5 bases). The CDR3 is made up of 12 amino acids. The germline V gene has CDR1 MNHEY and CDR2 SVGAGI. Between the trimmed V and J ends, which lost 6 bases and 3 bases, there was a span of 8 bases. Here the CDR3 reads CASRGRDYGYTF. The CDR3 coding sequence is TGTGCCAGCAGGGGCAGGGACTATGGCTACACCTTC.

This clone ranks as medium-sized. V and J are TRBV25-1 and TRBJ2-1; 7 positions agree with TRBD2. Trimming cost V 5 bases and J 9 bases; bases outside gene matches: 10. The CDR3 is made up of 14 amino acids. Per germline, CDR1 MGHDK and CDR2 SYGVNS. The CDR3 spells CASSHGGGVSEQFF. DNA for the CDR3: TGTGCCAGCAGTCACGGGGGAGGGGTGTCTGAGCAGTTCTTC.

The chain combines TRBV29-1 with TRBJ2-1, with a possible D match to TRBD2 (5 bases). Trimming left V 4 bases short and J 2 bases short, with 9 bases between. The V gene's germline CDR1 is SQVTM and CDR2 ANQGSEA. This CDR3 has 13 amino acids. The CDR3 DNA follows: TGCAGCGTTGTTGACGGGGCCTACAATGAGCAGTTCTTC. As protein: CSVVDGAYNEQFF.

With regard to this clone: At one of its ends the junction is not consistent with the germline gene, which may arise from a read error. The chain uses TRBV6-5 and TRBJ1-2; 11 bases map to TRBD1. The CDR3 sequence is 15 residues long. Germline loops: CDR1 MNHEY, CDR2 SVGAGI. This chain's CDR3 is CASSWTGGRSYGYPF. DNA of the CDR3: TGTGCCAGCAGTTGGACAGGGGGCAGGAGCTATGGCTACCCCTTC.

This rearrangement joins TRBV2 to TRBJ2-1; D is possibly TRBD2 (6 bases). The V end lost 7 bases, the J end lost 3 bases, and 10 bases lay between the germline ends. The CDR3 contains 13 residues. Germline-derived CDR1 and CDR2 are SNHLY and FYNNEI. The CDR3 reads CASTRENYNEQFF. DNA for the CDR3: TGTGCCAGCACCCGGGAGAACTACAATGAGCAGTTCTTC.

The chain links TRBV10-3 to TRBJ1-4; D is undetermined. CDR3 size: 14 residues. The germline V and J ends were trimmed by 3 bases and 5 bases, with 10 bases remaining between them. CDR1 and CDR2 from the germline V gene are ENHRY and SYGVKD. In DNA form, the CDR3 reads TGTGCCATCAGTGAATTGCCACTGAATGAAAAACTGTTTTTT. It codes for CAISELPLNEKLFF.

This clone appeared once. This chain connects TRBV7-2 to TRBJ2-7; TRBD1 might be the D (5 bases). The CDR3 is 16 residues long. The germline V gene encodes CDR1 SGHTA and CDR2 FQGNSA. Trimming left V 4 bases short and J 0 bases short, with 16 bases between. In DNA, the CDR3 is TGTGCCAGCAGCTATTACAGGCTAGGAGACTCCTACGAGCAGTACTTC. It codes for CASSYYRLGDSYEQYF.

This sequence joins TRBV25-1 and TRBJ2-7; a possible D gene is TRBD1 (5 bases). CDR3 length equals 15 residues. CDR1 is MGHDK and CDR2 is SYGVNS in the germline V gene. V was shortened by 1 base and J by 3 bases, with 13 bases between the two germline ends. CDR3 bases: TGTGCCAGCAGTGAATTACAGGCGCCCTACTACGAGCAGTACTTC. It encodes CASSELQAPYYEQYF.

The rearrangement links TRBV5-1 to TRBJ2-6; D is ambiguous. Per the germline V gene, CDR1 is SGHRS and CDR2 is YFSETQ. The V end lost 0 bases, the J end lost 0 bases, and 7 bases lay between the germline ends. The CDR3 is 16 amino acids. In DNA form, the CDR3 reads TGCGCCAGCAGCTTGGCGCTGAGCTCTGGGGCCAACGTCCTGACTTTC. Its protein product is CASSLALSSGANVLTF.

The V call is TRBV5-1, the J call TRBJ2-1; 8 bases match TRBD2. V dropped 0 bases and J dropped 6; count of bases not matched to a gene: 8. The V gene's germline CDR1 is SGHRS and CDR2 YFSETQ. This CDR3 has 16 amino acids. Here the CDR3 DNA reads TGCGCCAGCAGCTTGGCCGCGGGACTAGGGACCAATGAGCAGTTCTTC. Translated, it gives CASSLAAGLGTNEQFF.